These T cell receptor beta chains were read from a single sample in a study of T cells in Graves' hyperthyroidism and ophthalmopathy. Each CDR3 protein is one row after TCRdb ran MiXCR on the multiplex PCR reads. The sample consists of approximately 360,000 distinct CDR3 sequences, 15% to 19% of them appearing once. The sequencing input was blood. The receptors were gathered from a woman between 18 and 30 years old with Graves' hyperthyroidism that later progressed to Graves' ophthalmopathy. CDR3s include the opening cysteine and the closing phenylalanine or tryptophan. D genes are given only for firm matches. For some rows the clone size is stated as once, few or many, or as a class when expanded; others skip it.

v_gene: TRBV11-2
d_gene: -
j_gene: TRBJ2-7
abundance: many
CDR3nt: TGTGCCAGCAGCTTAGGACAGGACCACCGTAAGGAGCAGTACTTC
CDR3aa: CASSLGQDHRKEQYF

v_gene: TRBV6-1
d_gene: -
j_gene: TRBJ1-3
abundance: -
CDR3nt: TGTGCCAGCAGTGAAGCACCCTCTGGAAACACCATATATTTT
CDR3aa: CASSEAPSGNTIYF

v_gene: TRBV7-2
d_gene: -
j_gene: TRBJ1-2
abundance: many
CDR3nt: TGTGCCAGCACCCTCGATGGGTACTATGGCTACACCTTC
CDR3aa: CASTLDGYYGYTF

v_gene: TRBV30
d_gene: -
j_gene: TRBJ1-2
abundance: many
CDR3nt: TGTGCCTGGAGTGTCACCCGCCAGGCAAGCTACACCTTC
CDR3aa: CAWSVTRQASYTF

v_gene: TRBV27
d_gene: -
j_gene: TRBJ2-7
abundance: many
CDR3nt: TGTGCCAGCAGTTTCCATGGCGACGAGCAGTACTTC
CDR3aa: CASSFHGDEQYF

v_gene: TRBV19
d_gene: -
j_gene: TRBJ2-1
abundance: -
CDR3nt: TGTGCCAGTAGTATAGGGGGACCTGAATGGGACAATGAGCAGTTCTTC
CDR3aa: CASSIGGPEWDNEQFF

v_gene: TRBV5-6
d_gene: TRBD1
j_gene: TRBJ1-2
abundance: many
CDR3nt: TGTGCCAGCAGCCTGCGGACAGGGGGCAGGCGGAGGGTCTATGGCTACACCTTC
CDR3aa: CASSLRTGGRRRVYGYTF

v_gene: TRBV9
d_gene: TRBD1
j_gene: TRBJ1-2
abundance: -
CDR3nt: TGTGCCAGCAGCGTGAGGGGACAGAACTATGGCTACACCTTC
CDR3aa: CASSVRGQNYGYTF

v_gene: TRBV5-5
d_gene: -
j_gene: TRBJ1-2
abundance: -
CDR3nt: TGTGCCAGCAGCTTTATATTAGGGGAAGGCTACACCTTC
CDR3aa: CASSFILGEGYTF

v_gene: TRBV28
d_gene: TRBD1
j_gene: TRBJ2-1
abundance: many
CDR3nt: TGTGCCAGCAGACTGGACAGGGGCACTTACAATGAGCAGTTCTTC
CDR3aa: CASRLDRGTYNEQFF

v_gene: TRBV4-1
d_gene: TRBD2
j_gene: TRBJ2-7
abundance: -
CDR3nt: TGCGCCAGCAGCCAAGTTGCTAGCGGGAGAGGGAGCTACGAGCAGTACTTC
CDR3aa: CASSQVASGRGSYEQYF

v_gene: TRBV24-1
d_gene: TRBD2
j_gene: TRBJ2-1
abundance: -
CDR3nt: TGTGCCACCAGTGATTTACCCGGGGCTAGCGGACTCCACTCCTACAATGAGCAGTTCTTC
CDR3aa: CATSDLPGASGLHSYNEQFF

v_gene: TRBV6-2/TRBV6-3
d_gene: TRBD2
j_gene: TRBJ2-7
abundance: few
CDR3nt: TGTGCCAGCAGCAACCCTCTAGCGGGAGACTACGAGCAGTACTTC
CDR3aa: CASSNPLAGDYEQYF